This TCR beta chain was sequenced for a study of cytotoxic CD8 clonotypes in ibrutinib-treated CLL. Regarding the study as a whole: While tracking circulating CD8+ T-cell counts, baseline clonality exceeded that of age-matched healthy donors.

Sequencing was performed with immunoSEQ multiplex PCR; in TCRdb, only in-frame clones are kept and a portion is missing. The table has about 160,000 clones, approximately 77% seen once. In the case of this clone: Its target is not known. This CDR3 is also generated by other DNA sequences in the sample.

The receptor comes from a human donor with chronic lymphocytic leukemia. Material: PBMCs, obtained after 12 months of ibrutinib treatment.

The CDR3 nucleotides read TGCGCCAGCAGCCTAGGACAGCCTAATGAAAAACTGTTTTTT. Translation: CASSLGQPNEKLFF. The chain is built from TRBV5-1 and TRBJ1-4, with D maybe TRBD1 (6 bases). Germline loops: CDR1 SGHRS, CDR2 YFSETQ. CDR3 length equals 14 residues. V was cut by 4 bases and J by 3 bases, with 10 bases left in between.